This T cell receptor (beta chain) was documented in a study of cytomegalovirus exposure and HLA in healthy donors. About the study: The Caucasian-associated ancestry cluster contained more than 75% of the 398 genotyped donors.

Points on this clone: Its antigen is undetermined.

The length of the CDR3 is 13 residues. The J segment lost 2 bases and the V segment lost 6 bases, leaving 3 bases of the junction unmatched. Germline V lookup: CDR1 MNHEY, CDR2 SVGAGI. 13 Jbeta primers and 60 Vbeta primers were used for the PCR. In the study's own analysis: In a later analysis, around 87 million unique TCR beta chains included roughly 11 million shared by two or more donors. Only in-frame clones appear in the TCRdb table, and some are missing; sequencing was by immunoSEQ multiplex PCR. V and J calls and clone size come straight from that table; D and trimming were deduced from the DNA. The sample consists of 150,000 to 200,000 clones, about 80% of them appearing once. Findings of the study overall: Some TCR beta chains (roughly 160 of them) were listed as cytomegalovirus-associated. Some highly shared sequence variants likely arose as a pipeline artifact.

The clonotype was recovered from a man aged 40-55 years in good health and CMV-seropositive. This sequence joins TRBV6-5 and TRBJ2-5; 7 bases are shared with TRBD1. The sequencing sample was made of PBMCs. CDR3 sequence reads: CASSRDRQETQYF. CDR3 coding DNA: TGTGCCAGCAGCCGGGACAGACAAGAGACCCAGTACTTC.